A selection of T cell receptor beta chains follows, all from one sample in a study of T cells after yellow fever vaccination. TCRdb reprocessed the 5' RACE reads with MiXCR, giving one entry per CDR3 protein. The sample records about 140,000 distinct CDR3 sequences, 6.6% being singletons. The specimen comprised CD4+ T cells sorted from PBMCs, sampled 10 days after the yellow fever booster vaccination. The receptors were sampled from a man aged 25 to 40 who received the YFV17D yellow fever vaccine. Both conserved end residues are part of each CDR3. A D gene is named only where the DNA matches it firmly. A row's size may be missing; if present it is once, few, many or a size class.

v_gene: TRBV10-3
abundance: NA
j_gene: TRBJ1-1
d_gene: NA
len: 12
CDR3aa: CAISDRDTEAFF
CDR3nt: TGTGCCATCAGTGATCGAGACACTGAAGCTTTCTTT

v_gene: TRBV5-1
abundance: many
j_gene: TRBJ2-2
d_gene: NA
len: 13
CDR3aa: CASSLEPTGELFF
CDR3nt: TGCGCCAGCAGCTTGGAGCCCACCGGGGAGCTGTTTTTT

v_gene: TRBV12-3/TRBV12-4
abundance: many
j_gene: TRBJ2-2
d_gene: TRBD2
len: 14
CDR3aa: CASSTGGSTGELFF
CDR3nt: TGTGCCAGCTCGACGGGCGGGAGCACCGGGGAGCTGTTTTTT

v_gene: TRBV12-3/TRBV12-4
abundance: many
j_gene: TRBJ1-5
d_gene: NA
len: 15
CDR3aa: CASSRGGANNQPQHF
CDR3nt: TGTGCCAGCAGTAGGGGAGGGGCAAACAATCAGCCCCAGCATTTT

v_gene: TRBV14
abundance: many
j_gene: TRBJ2-5
d_gene: NA
len: 14
CDR3aa: CASSQFNTPETQYF
CDR3nt: TGTGCCAGCAGCCAATTTAACACCCCAGAGACCCAGTACTTC

v_gene: TRBV7-6
abundance: NA
j_gene: TRBJ2-1
d_gene: TRBD1
len: 13
CDR3aa: CASSYDLGTGKFF
CDR3nt: TGTGCCAGCAGCTACGACCTCGGGACAGGAAAGTTCTTC

v_gene: TRBV3-1
abundance: many
j_gene: TRBJ2-1
d_gene: TRBD1
len: 16
CDR3aa: CASSQDLGQVYNEQFF
CDR3nt: TGTGCCAGCAGCCAAGACCTCGGACAGGTCTACAATGAGCAGTTCTTC

v_gene: TRBV18
abundance: many
j_gene: TRBJ2-6
d_gene: NA
len: 18
CDR3aa: CASSPLAGAISGANVLTF
CDR3nt: TGTGCCAGCTCACCGCTGGCGGGGGCGATCTCTGGGGCCAACGTCCTGACTTTC

v_gene: TRBV6-2/TRBV6-3
abundance: many
j_gene: TRBJ2-1
d_gene: NA
len: 12
CDR3aa: CASSRLGNEQFF
CDR3nt: TGTGCCAGCAGCCGACTAGGGAATGAGCAGTTCTTC

v_gene: TRBV20-1
abundance: many
j_gene: TRBJ2-1
d_gene: NA
len: 15
CDR3aa: CSAYLDKKSYNEQFF
CDR3nt: TGCAGTGCTTACCTTGACAAGAAGTCCTACAATGAGCAGTTCTTC

v_gene: TRBV7-2
abundance: NA
j_gene: TRBJ1-4
d_gene: NA
len: 16
CDR3aa: CASSLKRELTNEKLFF
CDR3nt: TGTGCCAGCAGTCTTAAGAGAGAGTTAACTAATGAAAAACTGTTTTTT

v_gene: TRBV4-2
abundance: few
j_gene: TRBJ2-3
d_gene: TRBD1
len: 16
CDR3aa: CASSPPGGSGTDTQYF
CDR3nt: TGTGCCAGCAGCCCTCCAGGGGGTAGCGGCACAGATACGCAGTATTTT

v_gene: TRBV29-1
abundance: many
j_gene: TRBJ2-5
d_gene: TRBD1
len: 14
CDR3aa: CSARDRSTWETQYF
CDR3nt: TGCAGCGCCCGGGACAGGTCGACTTGGGAGACCCAGTACTTC

v_gene: TRBV20-1
abundance: many
j_gene: TRBJ2-1
d_gene: TRBD2
len: 14
CDR3aa: CSAIKGALAGEQFF
CDR3nt: TGCAGTGCAATAAAAGGGGCCCTAGCGGGAGAGCAGTTCTTC

v_gene: TRBV29-1
abundance: many
j_gene: TRBJ2-7
d_gene: NA
len: 12
CDR3aa: CSVSVGSDEQYF
CDR3nt: TGCAGCGTTTCGGTAGGGAGCGACGAGCAGTACTTC

v_gene: TRBV5-5
abundance: few
j_gene: TRBJ1-3
d_gene: NA
len: 17
CDR3aa: CASSLGTTGTLVAAIYF
CDR3nt: TGTGCCAGCAGCTTGGGGACGACTGGCACCCTTGTGGCGGCCATATATTTT

v_gene: TRBV10-1
abundance: few
j_gene: TRBJ2-1
d_gene: NA
len: 15
CDR3aa: CASSESGSGYNEQFF
CDR3nt: TGCGCCAGCAGTGAGTCCGGGTCCGGGTACAATGAGCAGTTCTTC

v_gene: TRBV5-1
abundance: many
j_gene: TRBJ1-3
d_gene: NA
len: 13
CDR3aa: CAKRGTSGNTIYF
CDR3nt: TGCGCCAAAAGGGGGACATCTGGAAACACCATATATTTT

v_gene: TRBV12-3/TRBV12-4
abundance: many
j_gene: TRBJ2-3
d_gene: TRBD2
len: 15
CDR3aa: CASTRFGGASATQYF
CDR3nt: TGTGCCAGCACCCGGTTCGGGGGGGCGAGCGCGACGCAGTATTTT

v_gene: TRBV6-6
abundance: many
j_gene: TRBJ2-7
d_gene: NA
len: 12
CDR3aa: CASSYFSYEQYF
CDR3nt: TGTGCCAGCAGTTACTTTAGTTACGAGCAGTACTTC

v_gene: TRBV6-1
abundance: few
j_gene: TRBJ2-1
d_gene: TRBD2
len: 15
CDR3aa: CASSRTSGSVNEQFF
CDR3nt: TGTGCCAGCAGCCGCACTAGCGGGAGTGTCAATGAGCAGTTCTTC

v_gene: TRBV29-1
abundance: many
j_gene: TRBJ2-5
d_gene: NA
len: 13
CDR3aa: CSVDSSWQETQYF
CDR3nt: TGCAGCGTTGATTCTAGTTGGCAAGAGACCCAGTACTTC

v_gene: TRBV7-2
abundance: NA
j_gene: TRBJ2-2
d_gene: NA
len: 12
CDR3aa: CASILGGQELFF
CDR3nt: TGTGCCAGCATCTTAGGGGGTCAGGAGCTGTTTTTT

v_gene: TRBV5-5
abundance: many
j_gene: TRBJ2-1
d_gene: NA
len: 15
CDR3aa: CASSLGGNPLGEQFF
CDR3nt: TGTGCCAGCAGCTTGGGCGGGAACCCCCTGGGTGAGCAGTTCTTC

v_gene: TRBV18
abundance: many
j_gene: TRBJ1-5
d_gene: NA
len: 13
CDR3aa: CASSPQRSGPQHF
CDR3nt: TGTGCCAGCTCACCTCAGAGGTCAGGGCCCCAGCATTTT

v_gene: TRBV7-2
abundance: many
j_gene: TRBJ2-5
d_gene: NA
len: 13
CDR3aa: CASSPSWQETQYF
CDR3nt: TGTGCCAGCAGCCCCTCGTGGCAAGAGACCCAGTACTTC

v_gene: TRBV4-3
abundance: many
j_gene: TRBJ2-1
d_gene: NA
len: 15
CDR3aa: CASSQDRSSYNEQFF
CDR3nt: TGCGCCAGCAGCCAAGACCGAAGCTCCTACAATGAGCAGTTCTTC

v_gene: TRBV25-1
abundance: many
j_gene: TRBJ1-2
d_gene: NA
len: 12
CDR3aa: CASSVYLYGYTF
CDR3nt: TGTGCCAGCAGTGTTTACCTCTATGGCTACACCTTC

v_gene: TRBV19
abundance: NA
j_gene: TRBJ2-1
d_gene: NA
len: 14
CDR3aa: CASSTGVGNNEQFF
CDR3nt: TGTGCCAGTAGTACAGGGGTCGGGAACAATGAGCAGTTCTTC

v_gene: TRBV20-1
abundance: many
j_gene: TRBJ2-5
d_gene: NA
len: 13
CDR3aa: CSATLGGAKTQYF
CDR3nt: TGCAGTGCTACTCTCGGGGGCGCGAAGACCCAGTACTTC

v_gene: TRBV5-4
abundance: few
j_gene: TRBJ2-7
d_gene: NA
len: 14
CDR3aa: CASSLGPKTYEQYF
CDR3nt: TGTGCCAGCAGCTTAGGGCCTAAAACCTACGAGCAGTACTTC

v_gene: TRBV5-1
abundance: many
j_gene: TRBJ1-1
d_gene: NA
len: 14
CDR3aa: CASSLDFRNTEAFF
CDR3nt: TGCGCCAGCAGCTTAGACTTCAGGAACACTGAAGCTTTCTTT

v_gene: TRBV6-1
abundance: many
j_gene: TRBJ2-3
d_gene: TRBD2
len: 14
CDR3aa: CASNRAGPTDTQYF
CDR3nt: TGTGCCAGCAATAGAGCGGGACCCACAGATACGCAGTATTTT

v_gene: TRBV25-1
abundance: many
j_gene: TRBJ1-1
d_gene: NA
len: 16
CDR3aa: CASSEREGRVNTEAFF
CDR3nt: TGTGCCAGCAGTGAGAGAGAGGGAAGGGTGAACACTGAAGCTTTCTTT

v_gene: TRBV11-2
abundance: many
j_gene: TRBJ2-1
d_gene: TRBD1
len: 15
CDR3aa: CASSARDSSYNEQFF
CDR3nt: TGTGCCAGCAGCGCCCGGGACAGTTCCTACAATGAGCAGTTCTTC

v_gene: TRBV20-1
abundance: many
j_gene: TRBJ2-2
d_gene: NA
len: 16
CDR3aa: CSARDPDSSNTGELFF
CDR3nt: TGCAGTGCTAGAGACCCGGACAGTTCGAACACCGGGGAGCTGTTTTTT

v_gene: TRBV7-9
abundance: NA
j_gene: TRBJ1-2
d_gene: NA
len: 14
CDR3aa: CASSLVQGNYGYTF
CDR3nt: TGTGCCAGCAGCTTAGTTCAGGGGAACTATGGCTACACCTTC

v_gene: TRBV7-2
abundance: many
j_gene: TRBJ2-1
d_gene: TRBD2
len: 16
CDR3aa: CASSLAGLAIYNEQFF
CDR3nt: TGTGCCAGCAGCTTAGCCGGACTAGCGATCTACAATGAGCAGTTCTTC

v_gene: TRBV6-2/TRBV6-3
abundance: many
j_gene: TRBJ2-7
d_gene: TRBD1
len: 14
CDR3aa: CASSYWDRQNEQYF
CDR3nt: TGTGCCAGCAGTTACTGGGACAGGCAGAACGAGCAGTACTTC

v_gene: TRBV12-3/TRBV12-4
abundance: many
j_gene: TRBJ2-4
d_gene: NA
len: 14
CDR3aa: CASSLDGTGNIQYF
CDR3nt: TGTGCCAGCAGTTTAGATGGAACCGGAAACATTCAGTACTTC

v_gene: TRBV11-2
abundance: many
j_gene: TRBJ2-1
d_gene: NA
len: 13
CDR3aa: CASSLGYGNEQFF
CDR3nt: TGTGCCAGCAGCTTAGGCTACGGAAATGAGCAGTTCTTC

v_gene: TRBV6-1
abundance: many
j_gene: TRBJ1-1
d_gene: TRBD1
len: 17
CDR3aa: CASSKILGDRGSTEAFF
CDR3nt: TGTGCCAGCAGTAAAATACTAGGGGACAGGGGCTCCACTGAAGCTTTCTTT

v_gene: TRBV18
abundance: many
j_gene: TRBJ2-3
d_gene: TRBD2
len: 15
CDR3aa: CASSPPGLATDTQYF
CDR3nt: TGTGCCAGCTCACCACCCGGACTAGCGACAGATACGCAGTATTTT

v_gene: TRBV18
abundance: few
j_gene: TRBJ2-4
d_gene: NA
len: 15
CDR3aa: CASSPDKAAKNIQYF
CDR3nt: TGTGCCAGCTCACCAGATAAGGCGGCCAAAAACATTCAGTACTTC

v_gene: TRBV3-1
abundance: many
j_gene: TRBJ1-2
d_gene: TRBD1
len: 15
CDR3aa: CASSHRQGSNYGYTF
CDR3nt: TGTGCCAGCAGCCATCGACAGGGTTCGAACTATGGCTACACCTTC

v_gene: TRBV10-2
abundance: many
j_gene: TRBJ2-2
d_gene: TRBD2
len: 15
CDR3aa: CASRGGDFNTGELFF
CDR3nt: TGCGCCAGCAGGGGGGGGGACTTTAACACCGGGGAGCTGTTTTTT

v_gene: TRBV28
abundance: many
j_gene: TRBJ1-1
d_gene: TRBD1
len: 16
CDR3aa: CASSLVGRGGTFEAFF
CDR3nt: TGTGCCAGCAGTTTAGTCGGCAGGGGGGGAACCTTTGAAGCTTTCTTT

v_gene: TRBV10-3
abundance: many
j_gene: TRBJ2-7
d_gene: TRBD1
len: 13
CDR3aa: CAIRNRDSDEQYF
CDR3nt: TGTGCCATCAGGAACCGGGACAGTGATGAGCAGTACTTC

v_gene: TRBV6-2/TRBV6-3
abundance: many
j_gene: TRBJ2-1
d_gene: NA
len: 13
CDR3aa: CASGRVSYNEQFF
CDR3nt: TGTGCCAGCGGGCGGGTTTCCTACAATGAGCAGTTCTTC

v_gene: TRBV20-1
abundance: NA
j_gene: TRBJ2-1
d_gene: TRBD2
len: 16
CDR3aa: CSAPGLAGGSLYEQFF
CDR3nt: TGCAGTGCACCGGGACTAGCGGGAGGAAGTTTATATGAGCAGTTCTTC

v_gene: TRBV4-3
abundance: many
j_gene: TRBJ2-3
d_gene: NA
len: 15
CDR3aa: CASSQDAVYRDTQYF
CDR3nt: TGCGCCAGCAGCCAAGATGCGGTCTATCGGGATACGCAGTATTTT

v_gene: TRBV5-1
abundance: many
j_gene: TRBJ2-1
d_gene: NA
len: 14
CDR3aa: CASSLVLASNEQFF
CDR3nt: TGCGCCAGCAGCTTGGTGTTAGCCTCCAATGAGCAGTTCTTC

v_gene: TRBV18
abundance: many
j_gene: TRBJ2-7
d_gene: TRBD2
len: 15
CDR3aa: CASSELAGGTYEQYF
CDR3nt: TGTGCCAGCTCAGAACTAGCGGGAGGGACCTACGAGCAGTACTTC

v_gene: TRBV11-2
abundance: many
j_gene: TRBJ2-1
d_gene: TRBD1
len: 19
CDR3aa: CASRTRDSSFPSSYNEQFF
CDR3nt: TGTGCCAGCAGGACAAGGGACAGTTCCTTCCCAAGCTCCTACAATGAGCAGTTCTTC

v_gene: TRBV6-5
abundance: many
j_gene: TRBJ2-1
d_gene: NA
len: 15
CDR3aa: CASSYLLAAFGEQFF
CDR3nt: TGTGCCAGCAGTTACCTTCTAGCTGCCTTCGGGGAGCAGTTCTTC

v_gene: TRBV3-1
abundance: many
j_gene: TRBJ2-1
d_gene: NA
len: 11
CDR3aa: CASSLGHPMFF
CDR3nt: TGTGCCAGCAGCCTGGGACACCCAATGTTCTTC

v_gene: TRBV5-1
abundance: many
j_gene: TRBJ2-4
d_gene: NA
len: 22
CDR3aa: CASSRPETKGTSEGLAKNIQYF
CDR3nt: TGCGCCAGCAGCCGCCCCGAGACTAAAGGGACTTCCGAGGGGTTAGCCAAAAACATTCAGTACTTC

v_gene: TRBV7-2
abundance: many
j_gene: TRBJ2-7
d_gene: NA
len: 19
CDR3aa: CASSLRRSTSSDGSYEQYF
CDR3nt: TGTGCCAGCAGCTTAAGGCGGTCGACTTCTTCGGACGGATCCTACGAGCAGTACTTC